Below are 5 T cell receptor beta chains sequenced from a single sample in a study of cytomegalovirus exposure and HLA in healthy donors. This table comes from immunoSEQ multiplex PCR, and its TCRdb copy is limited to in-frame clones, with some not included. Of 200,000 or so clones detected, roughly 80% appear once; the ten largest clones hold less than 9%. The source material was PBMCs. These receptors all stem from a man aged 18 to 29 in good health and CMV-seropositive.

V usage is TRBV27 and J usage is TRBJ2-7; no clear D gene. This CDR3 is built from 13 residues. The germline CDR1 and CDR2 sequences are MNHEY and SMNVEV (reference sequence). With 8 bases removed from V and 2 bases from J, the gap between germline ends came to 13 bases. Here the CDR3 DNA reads TGTGCCAGCCGATCTTCCCAGACCTACGAGCAGTACTTC. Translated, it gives CASRSSQTYEQYF.

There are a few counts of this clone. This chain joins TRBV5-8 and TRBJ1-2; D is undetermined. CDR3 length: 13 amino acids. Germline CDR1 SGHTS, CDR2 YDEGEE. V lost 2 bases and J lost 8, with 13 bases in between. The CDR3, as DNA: TGTGCCAGCAGCTTAGTGTGGCCGTTAGGCTACACCTTC. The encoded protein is CASSLVWPLGYTF.

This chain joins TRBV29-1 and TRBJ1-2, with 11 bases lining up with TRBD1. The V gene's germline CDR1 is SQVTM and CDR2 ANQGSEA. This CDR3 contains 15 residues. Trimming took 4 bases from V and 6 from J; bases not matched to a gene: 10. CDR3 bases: TGCAGCGTTGCCAGCACCGGGACAGGGGGAGATGGCTACACCTTC. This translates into CSVASTGTGGDGYTF. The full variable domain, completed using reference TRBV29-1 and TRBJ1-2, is SAVISQKPSRDICQRGTSLTIQCQVDSQVTMMFWYRQQPGQSLTLIATANQGSEATYESGFVIDKFPISRPNLTFSTLTVSNMSPEDSSIYLCSVASTGTGGDGYTFGSGTRLTVV.

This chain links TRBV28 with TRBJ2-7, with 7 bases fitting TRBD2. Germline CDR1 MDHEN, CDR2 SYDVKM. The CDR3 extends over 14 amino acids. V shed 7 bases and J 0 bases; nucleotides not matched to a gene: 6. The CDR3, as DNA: TGTGCCAGCAATGGCGGGGGAACCTCCTACGAGCAGTACTTC. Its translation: CASNGGGTSYEQYF.

In DNA, the CDR3 is TGTGCCAGCTCCACAGGGTTGCACACTGAAGCTTTCTTT. Its protein is CASSTGLHTEAFF. The chain couples TRBV6-6 to TRBJ1-1, with a weak D call TRBD1 (6 bases). Trimming shortened V by 8 bases and J by 3 bases, and 13 bases separated the two germline ends. Looked up from germline, CDR1 is MNHNY and CDR2 is SVGAGI (reference sequence). The CDR3 contains 13 residues.